The following is a T cell receptor beta chain sequence with its context. CDR1 and CDR2 from the germline V gene are SGHRS and YFSETQ. CDR3 size: 17 residues. V lost 5 bases to trimming and J lost 0 bases; unmatched junction nucleotides: 5. This entry is derived from a study of blood T cell repertoires in COVID-19. The wider study: There were acute and convalescent COVID-19 samples, and they came from the United States, Italy and Spain.

Original methodology: Reference gene primer amplification yielded estimated nucleated cell counts. Profiled with immunoSEQ multiplex PCR; TCRdb holds only in-frame clones, not every one. The V and J calls and clone size were taken over from that table, and D and trimming were inferred from the DNA. The sample includes 160,000 or so clones, over 90% of them seen just once. Material: peripheral blood. The rearrangement uses TRBV5-1 and TRBJ1-6; TRBD1 matches at 10 bases. The clonotype originates from a woman aged 55-69 years with COVID-19, enrolled during active disease. The CDR3 spells CASRPDRGSSYNSPLHF. DNA of the CDR3: TGCGCCAGCAGACCGGACAGGGGGAGCTCCTATAATTCACCCCTCCACTTT. Full variable domain (remainder filled in from reference TRBV5-1 and TRBJ1-6): KAGVTQTPRYLIKTRGQQVTLSCSPISGHRSVSWYQQTPGQGLQFLFEYFSETQRNKGNFPGRFSGRQFSNSRSEMNVSTLELGDSALYLCASRPDRGSSYNSPLHFGNGTRLTVT.